These 27 T cell receptor beta chains originate from one sample sequenced in a study of T cell clusters in autoimmune cytopenias. TRB amplification used approximately 250 ng of peripheral blood genomic DNA. TRB was amplified by touch-down multiplex PCR, primer pools A and B combined. TCRdb re-called the multiplex PCR reads; every CDR3 protein appears as one record, without DNA. The sample holds 2,500 to 3,000 distinct CDR3 sequences. The sequenced material came from peripheral blood. The origin of the receptors is a human donor with an autoimmune cytopenia or autoimmune hepatitis (not recorded which).

CDR3: CASSRQARGAEAFF. The chain recombines TRBV5-1 with TRBJ1-1; absent DNA, TCRdb's TRBD1 call cannot be checked. CDR1 and CDR2 (germline): SGHRS, YFSETQ. The CDR3 has 14 amino acids.

By frequency, this clonotype is medium-sized. The chain employs TRBV18 and TRBJ2-2. Looked up from germline, CDR1 is KGHSH and CDR2 is LQKENI. The CDR3 extends over 13 amino acids. The CDR3 sequence: CASSPHDTGELFF.

This clonotype registers medium-sized (0.01 to 0.1%) by frequency. This chain connects TRBV6-2 or TRBV6-3 to TRBJ2-5; without DNA, the TCRdb call of TRBD2 cannot be checked. The CDR3 totals 14 residues. Germline lookup yields CDR1 MNHEY and CDR2 SVGEGT. The CDR3 protein is CASSTSGRLETQYF.

The rearrangement uses TRBV11-2 and TRBJ2-1; TCRdb lists TRBD1, though no DNA is available to test this call. Germline CDR1 and CDR2: SGHAT and FQNNGV. CDR3 size: 16 residues. The CDR3 is CASSSPLAGALGEQFF.

J is TRBJ2-7 and V is TRBV29-1; TCRdb reports TRBD1, a call that lacks DNA to check it against. CDR1 SQVTM and CDR2 ANQGSEA come from the germline V gene. This CDR3 comprises 12 residues. The CDR3 reads CSGGQATYEQYF.

This clonotype is identified as medium-sized from frequency. The chain carries TRBV6-2 or TRBV6-3 and TRBJ1-5. The length of the CDR3 is 12 residues. Germline-derived CDR1 and CDR2 are MNHEY and SVGEGT. The CDR3 spells CASSYSGQPQHF.

This clonotype is labeled medium-sized (0.01 to 0.1%) based on frequency. The chain uses TRBV27 and TRBJ1-2. Germline V gene lookup returns CDR1 MNHEY and CDR2 SMNVEV (reference sequence). The CDR3 loop spans 13 amino acids. The CDR3 here is CASSLGGILGYTF.

This clonotype is identified as medium-sized from frequency. The rearrangement uses TRBV27 and TRBJ2-1; TCRdb selects TRBD2, and the lack of DNA leaves this call unchecked. CDR1 is MNHEY and CDR2 is SMNVEV in the germline V gene (reference sequence). This CDR3 region has 19 residues. This CDR3 reads CASRKGTSGRANSYNEQFF.

This clonotype is classed as medium-sized (0.01 to 0.1%) by frequency. V gene TRBV27 combines with J gene TRBJ1-1. Germline loops: CDR1 MNHEY, CDR2 SMNVEV (reference sequence). The length of the CDR3 is 17 residues. This CDR3 is CASSDHRTGRGGTEAFF.

This clonotype is deemed medium-sized by its frequency. The V and J genes are TRBV5-6 and TRBJ1-4; TCRdb picks TRBD1, but there is no DNA to check that call. This CDR3 is 13 amino acids long. The germline V gene encodes CDR1 SGHDT and CDR2 YYEEEE. CDR3 protein: CASSFQTGGNLFF. Variable domain in full (rest from reference TRBV5-6 and TRBJ1-4): DAGVTQSPTHLIKTRGQQVTLRCSPKSGHDTVSWYQQALGQGPQFIFQYYEEEERQRGNFPDRFSGHQFPNYSSELNVNALLLGDSALYLCASSFQTGGNLFFGSGTQLSVL.

This clonotype is called medium-sized based on its frequency. This chain joins TRBV30 and TRBJ2-1. The CDR3 runs to 11 residues. Germline CDR1 GTSNPN, CDR2 SVGIG (reference sequence). Here the CDR3 reads CASTGHNEQFF.

This clonotype counts as medium-sized by frequency. The chain uses TRBV6-2 or TRBV6-3 and TRBJ2-2. Germline values: CDR1 MNHEY, CDR2 SVGEGT. This CDR3 has 14 amino acids. The CDR3 protein is CASNRPANTGELFF.

In terms of frequency, this clonotype is medium-sized. This chain links TRBV27 with TRBJ2-6; TCRdb outputs TRBD1, but without DNA this stays unchecked. From germline, CDR1 is MNHEY and CDR2 SMNVEV (reference sequence). The CDR3 runs 20 residues. The CDR3 loop is CASSLDRGSLGFSGANVLTF.

V gene TRBV19 combines with J gene TRBJ2-6; TCRdb's D call of TRBD1 is untestable without DNA. In germline, CDR1 is LNHDA, CDR2 SQIVND (reference sequence). This CDR3 has 17 amino acids. This CDR3 reads CASSSGQGAGGANVLTF.

The rearrangement links TRBV29-1 to TRBJ2-1; no DNA is available, so the TRBD2 call from TCRdb remains unchecked. Germline assignment: CDR1 SQVTM and CDR2 ANQGSEA. The CDR3 length is 13 residues. CDR3 in amino acids: CSVGLAGGNEQFF.

The V and J genes are TRBV20-1 and TRBJ2-7; TCRdb's assignment of TRBD1 cannot be checked, as there is no DNA. This CDR3 comprises 11 residues. The germline CDR1 and CDR2 sequences are DFQATT and SNEGSKA (reference sequence). The CDR3 loop reads CSARAPGEQYF.

According to its frequency, this clonotype is medium-sized. The rearrangement uses TRBV12-3 or TRBV12-4 and TRBJ2-1; TCRdb outputs TRBD2, but without DNA this stays unchecked. The CDR3 covers 14 residues. The CDR3 loop is CASDRGTRGNEQFF.

Its frequency marks this clonotype as medium-sized (0.01 to 0.1%). The V and J genes are TRBV6-2 or TRBV6-3 and TRBJ1-5; TCRdb outputs TRBD1, but without DNA this stays unchecked. Germline assignment: CDR1 MNHEY and CDR2 SVGEGT. The CDR3 runs to 14 residues. The CDR3 sequence: CASSSWASNQPQHF.

According to its frequency, this clonotype is medium-sized. The chain uses TRBV19 and TRBJ2-1; the D call from TCRdb, TRBD2, cannot be confirmed without DNA. CDR3 length: 16 residues. The V gene's germline CDR1 is LNHDA and CDR2 SQIVND (reference sequence). This CDR3 reads CASTRALAGADNEQFF.

This clonotype registers medium-sized by frequency. V is TRBV5-5 and J is TRBJ1-4. The CDR3 length is 16 residues. Germline V gene sequence: CDR1 SGHKS, CDR2 YYEKEE (reference sequence). The chain's CDR3 is CASSLHTQEIEKGLFF.

Judged by frequency, this clonotype is medium-sized (0.01 to 0.1%). The chain combines TRBV18 with TRBJ1-2. Germline assignment: CDR1 KGHSH and CDR2 LQKENI. The length of the CDR3 is 13 residues. CDR3: CASSPGPTYGYTF. Drawing the rest from reference TRBV18 and TRBJ1-2, the complete variable domain is NAGVMQNPRHLVRRRGQEARLRCSPMKGHSHVYWYRQLPEEGLKFMVYLQKENIIDESGMPKERFSAEFPKEGPSILRIQQVVRGDSAAYFCASSPGPTYGYTFGSGTRLTVV.

This clonotype is deemed medium-sized (0.01 to 0.1%) by its frequency. This chain joins TRBV19 and TRBJ1-2; TCRdb calls TRBD1, which cannot be checked without DNA. The CDR3 loop spans 12 amino acids. Looked up from germline, CDR1 is LNHDA and CDR2 is SQIVND (reference sequence). This CDR3 is CATSRDNYGYTF.

This clonotype is classed as large by frequency. This chain joins TRBV29-1 and TRBJ2-5. The CDR3 extends over 14 amino acids. Germline assignment: CDR1 SQVTM and CDR2 ANQGSEA. This chain's CDR3 is CSVAFTAIQETQYF.

The gene calls are TRBV18 and TRBJ2-3; no DNA is available, so the TRBD1 call from TCRdb remains unchecked. This CDR3 is 15 amino acids long. Germline values: CDR1 KGHSH, CDR2 LQKENI. The CDR3 spells CASSQRGQKKDKQYF.

CDR3 sequence reads: CASSVWGEGYEQYF. The chain links TRBV9 to TRBJ2-7; TCRdb selects TRBD2, and the lack of DNA leaves this call unchecked. CDR3 length equals 14 residues. CDR1 and CDR2 (germline): SGDLS, YYNGEE.

Considering frequency, this clonotype is medium-sized. V and J are TRBV19 and TRBJ2-1; checking the TCRdb D call of TRBD2 is not possible without DNA. Germline V CDR1 and CDR2: LNHDA, SQIVND (reference sequence). The CDR3 length is 16 residues. CDR3 sequence reads: CASSSLAGAFYNEQFF.

This clonotype is identified as medium-sized from frequency. The CDR3 sequence: CASSILGQGNQPQHF. V is TRBV19 and J is TRBJ1-5; TCRdb picks TRBD1, but there is no DNA to check that call. Germline CDR1 is LNHDA and CDR2 is SQIVND (reference sequence). The CDR3 consists of 15 residues.